The clone carrying this T cell receptor (beta chain) was recorded at least ten times. Its target is unknown. The data stem from a study of T-cell memory formation after mild COVID-19. Study-wide results and caveats: The CD4+ clones that contracted clustered mainly within CM and EM, and the CD8+ clones concentrated in EMRA.

Germline loops: CDR1 SGHRS, CDR2 YFSETQ. The CDR3 covers 15 residues. The V gene lost 0 bases and the J gene lost 1 base, with 10 bases spanning the gap. Each CDR3 protein is one row after TCRdb ran MiXCR on the 5' RACE reads. The table includes over 150,000 distinct CDR3 sequences, under 20% detected once. Material: PBMCs or a T cell subset sorted from them (not recorded which). The chain has TRBV5-1 and TRBJ1-1, with D perhaps matching TRBD1 (6 bases). The origin of this receptor is a man younger than 30 who had mild COVID-19 (a few samples of this study predate the infection). Cell type and time point are not known. CDR3 sequence: CASSLAGHQNTEAFF. CDR3 in DNA: TGCGCCAGCAGCTTGGCGGGACACCAGAACACTGAAGCTTTCTTT.